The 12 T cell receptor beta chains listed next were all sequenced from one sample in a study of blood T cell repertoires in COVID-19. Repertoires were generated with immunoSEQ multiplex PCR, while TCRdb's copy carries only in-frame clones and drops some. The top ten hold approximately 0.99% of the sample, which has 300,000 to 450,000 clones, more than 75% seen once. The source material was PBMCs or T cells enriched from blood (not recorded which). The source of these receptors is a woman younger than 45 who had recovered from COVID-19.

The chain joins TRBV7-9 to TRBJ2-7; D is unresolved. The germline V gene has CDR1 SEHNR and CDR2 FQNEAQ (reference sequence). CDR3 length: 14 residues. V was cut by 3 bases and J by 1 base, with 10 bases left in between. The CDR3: CASSFGTVSYEQYF. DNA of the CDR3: TGTGCCAGCAGCTTTGGTACAGTTTCCTACGAGCAGTACTTC.

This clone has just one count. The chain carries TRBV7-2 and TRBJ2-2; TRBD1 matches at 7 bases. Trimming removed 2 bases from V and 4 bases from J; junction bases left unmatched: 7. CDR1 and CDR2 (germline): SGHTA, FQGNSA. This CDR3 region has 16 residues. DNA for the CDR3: TGTGCCAGCAGCTTATTAGACAGGGAGAGCACCGGGGAGCTGTTTTTT. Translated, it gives CASSLLDRESTGELFF.

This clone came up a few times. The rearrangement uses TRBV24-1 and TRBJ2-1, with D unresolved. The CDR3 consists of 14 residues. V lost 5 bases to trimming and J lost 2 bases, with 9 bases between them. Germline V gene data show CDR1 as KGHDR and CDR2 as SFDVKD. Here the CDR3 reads CATSATSTYNEQFF. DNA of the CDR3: TGTGCCACCAGTGCAACTTCAACCTACAATGAGCAGTTCTTC.

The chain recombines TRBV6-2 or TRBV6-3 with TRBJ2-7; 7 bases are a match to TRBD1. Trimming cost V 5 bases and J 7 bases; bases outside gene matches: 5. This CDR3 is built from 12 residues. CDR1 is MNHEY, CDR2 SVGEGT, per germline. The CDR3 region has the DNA TGTGCCAGCAGTCCGGGACAGATAGAGCAGTACTTC. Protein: CASSPGQIEQYF.

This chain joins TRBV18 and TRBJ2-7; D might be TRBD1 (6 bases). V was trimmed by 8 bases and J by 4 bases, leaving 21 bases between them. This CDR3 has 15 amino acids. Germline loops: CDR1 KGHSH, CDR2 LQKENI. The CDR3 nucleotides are TGTGCCAGCCTAGCCATACAGGGTAACCCATACGAGCAGTACTTC. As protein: CASLAIQGNPYEQYF.

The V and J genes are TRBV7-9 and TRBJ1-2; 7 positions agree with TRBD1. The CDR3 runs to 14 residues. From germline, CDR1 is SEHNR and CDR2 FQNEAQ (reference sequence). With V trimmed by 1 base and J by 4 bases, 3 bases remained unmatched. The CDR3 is CASSLETGSYGYTF. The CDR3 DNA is TGTGCCAGCAGCTTAGAGACAGGGTCCTATGGCTACACCTTC.

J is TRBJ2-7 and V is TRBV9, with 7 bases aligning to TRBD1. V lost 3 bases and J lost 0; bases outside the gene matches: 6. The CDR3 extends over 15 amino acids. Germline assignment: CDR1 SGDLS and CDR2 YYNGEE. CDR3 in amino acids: CASSEDTGVSYEQYF. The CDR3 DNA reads TGTGCCAGCAGCGAAGATACAGGGGTCTCCTACGAGCAGTACTTC.

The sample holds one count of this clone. The CDR3 DNA sequence: TGTGCCAGCAGTGAAGCAGCCTCCGAAGCTTTCTTT. Protein product: CASSEAASEAFF. The gene calls are TRBV2 and TRBJ1-1; D remains unclear. The CDR3 runs 12 residues. V dropped 0 bases and J dropped 8 bases, with 7 bases sitting between them. The germline gives CDR1 SNHLY, CDR2 FYNNEI. Full variable domain (outside the CDR3, taken from reference TRBV2 and TRBJ1-1): EPEVTQTPSHQVTQMGQEVILRCVPISNHLYFYWYRQILGQKVEFLVSFYNNEISEKSEIFDDQFSVERPDGSNFTLKIRSTKLEDSAMYFCASSEAASEAFFGQGTRLTVV.

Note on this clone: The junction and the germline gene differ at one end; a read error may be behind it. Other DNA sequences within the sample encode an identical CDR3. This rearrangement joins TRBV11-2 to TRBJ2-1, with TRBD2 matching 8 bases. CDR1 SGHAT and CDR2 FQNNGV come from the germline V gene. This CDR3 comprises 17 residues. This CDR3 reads CASSFPGGTSVRNEQFF. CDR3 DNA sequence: TGTGCTAGCAGCTTCCCCGGCGGGACTAGTGTTCGGAATGAGCAGTTCTTC.

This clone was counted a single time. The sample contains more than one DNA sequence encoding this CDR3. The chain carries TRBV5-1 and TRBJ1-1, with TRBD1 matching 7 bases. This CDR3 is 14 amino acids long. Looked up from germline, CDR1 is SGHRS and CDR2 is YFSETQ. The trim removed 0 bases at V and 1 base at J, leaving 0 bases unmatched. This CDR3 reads CASSLAGGNTEAFF. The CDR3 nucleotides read TGCGCCAGCAGCTTGGCAGGGGGGAACACTGAAGCTTTCTTT.

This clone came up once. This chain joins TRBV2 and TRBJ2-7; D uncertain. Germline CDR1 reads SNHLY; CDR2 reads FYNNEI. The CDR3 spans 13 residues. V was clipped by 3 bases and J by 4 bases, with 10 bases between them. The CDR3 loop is CASSEGLAYEQYF. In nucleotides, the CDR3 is TGTGCCAGCAGTGAGGGCTTGGCGTACGAGCAGTACTTC. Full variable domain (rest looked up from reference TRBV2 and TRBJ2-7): EPEVTQTPSHQVTQMGQEVILRCVPISNHLYFYWYRQILGQKVEFLVSFYNNEISEKSEIFDDQFSVERPDGSNFTLKIRSTKLEDSAMYFCASSEGLAYEQYFGPGTRLTVT.

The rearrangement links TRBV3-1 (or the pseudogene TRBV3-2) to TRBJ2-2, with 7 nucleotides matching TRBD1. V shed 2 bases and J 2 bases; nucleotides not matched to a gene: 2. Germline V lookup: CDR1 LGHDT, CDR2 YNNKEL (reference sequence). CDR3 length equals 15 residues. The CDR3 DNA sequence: TGTGCCAGCAGCCAATCAGGGGGAAACACCGGGGAGCTGTTTTTT. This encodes CASSQSGGNTGELFF.